Below, 16 T cell receptor beta chains from the same sample are listed, as sequenced in a study of cytomegalovirus exposure and HLA in healthy donors. Primers: 60 Vbeta forward and 13 Jbeta reverse. Measured with immunoSEQ multiplex PCR; TCRdb has only the in-frame clones, and not every one. The data hold some 100,000 clones, with 84% observed a single time. Sequenced material: PBMCs. Receptors were obtained from a man aged 18 to 35 in good health and CMV-seronegative.

This clone occurred a few times. The V call is TRBV28, the J call TRBJ1-2; D is perhaps TRBD1 (5 bases). Trimming pared 3 bases from V and 7 bases from J, leaving 12 bases between. Germline CDR1 reads MDHEN; CDR2 reads SYDVKM. The CDR3 has 13 residues. CDR3 sequence: CASSFGLTGGYTF. The CDR3 region has the DNA TGTGCCAGCAGTTTTGGCCTAACAGGTGGCTACACCTTC.

This clone has a handful of counts. CDR3 in amino acids: CAGDTGQGADTIYF. In DNA, the CDR3 is TGTGCCGGGGATACCGGACAGGGGGCGGACACCATATATTTT. This chain connects TRBV6-1 to TRBJ1-3; TRBD1 agrees at 11 bases. Germline V gives CDR1 MNHNS, CDR2 SASEGT. Trimming took 11 bases from V and 8 from J; bases not matched to a gene: 11. This CDR3 is 14 amino acids long.

DNA for the CDR3: TGTGCCAGCACGTCCAGGGGATACAATGAGCAGTTCTTC. This encodes CASTSRGYNEQFF. The chain has TRBV27 and TRBJ2-1; possible D gene TRBD1, 6 bases. The V end was cut by 7 bases, the J end by 4 bases, with 11 bases between. The CDR3 runs to 13 residues. Germline V lookup: CDR1 MNHEY, CDR2 SMNVEV (reference sequence).

This chain links TRBV5-5 with TRBJ2-7; D unresolved. This CDR3 has 14 residues. Trimming stripped 0 bases from V and 0 bases from J, with 7 bases between. Per germline, CDR1 SGHKS and CDR2 YYEKEE (reference sequence). This CDR3 reads CASSLERISYEQYF. As DNA, the CDR3 is TGTGCCAGCAGCTTGGAGAGGATCTCCTACGAGCAGTACTTC.

The sample holds a few counts of this clone. The chain has TRBV5-5 and TRBJ1-4, with 9 bases aligning to TRBD1. V lost 4 bases and J lost 7; bases outside the gene matches: 11. The CDR3 contains 16 residues. The V gene's germline CDR1 is SGHKS and CDR2 YYEKEE (reference sequence). This CDR3 is CASSPPGQGIGEKLFF. The CDR3 nucleotides read TGTGCCAGCAGCCCCCCGGGACAGGGAATTGGTGAAAAACTGTTTTTT.

The chain links TRBV6-5 to TRBJ2-3; D gene unclear. Germline V gene data show CDR1 as MNHEY and CDR2 as SVGAGI. The CDR3 is made up of 14 amino acids. V was shortened by 0 bases and J by 2 bases, with 6 bases between the two germline ends. CDR3 sequence (DNA): TGTGCCAGCAGTTACTCCCGGTACACAGATACGCAGTATTTT. It specifies CASSYSRYTDTQYF.

The V call is TRBV28, the J call TRBJ1-5; D perhaps matches TRBD1 (6 bases). The CDR3 is 14 amino acids. The germline V and J ends were trimmed by 4 bases and 5 bases, with 12 bases remaining between them. Germline V gives CDR1 MDHEN, CDR2 SYDVKM. This chain's CDR3 is CASSWARGDQPQHF. The CDR3 nucleotides read TGTGCCAGCAGTTGGGCCAGGGGCGATCAGCCCCAGCATTTT.

This chain connects TRBV28 to TRBJ2-7, with 10 nucleotides matching TRBD1. The length of the CDR3 is 15 residues. Trimming at V came to 6 bases and at J to 6 bases, leaving 11 bases not matched to a gene. Germline V gene sequence: CDR1 MDHEN, CDR2 SYDVKM. The CDR3 is CASRGTGTGVVEQYF. Written as DNA, the CDR3 is TGTGCCAGCAGGGGAACCGGGACAGGGGTTGTCGAGCAGTACTTC.

The V call is TRBV4-3, the J call TRBJ2-1; 12 nucleotides agree with TRBD2. V lost 4 bases and J lost 8; bases outside the gene matches: 6. From germline, CDR1 is LGHNA and CDR2 YSLEER. The CDR3 covers 15 residues. CDR3 amino acids: CASSPGLAGFDEQFF. The DNA for the CDR3 is TGCGCCAGCAGCCCAGGACTAGCGGGATTCGATGAGCAGTTCTTC.

The chain recombines TRBV5-1 with TRBJ2-7; a possible D gene is TRBD2 (6 bases). CDR1 and CDR2 from the germline V gene are SGHRS and YFSETQ. The CDR3 loop spans 14 amino acids. Trimming stripped 0 bases from V and 0 bases from J, with 7 bases between. In DNA form, the CDR3 reads TGCGCCAGCAGCTTGGACGGGAGCTCCTACGAGCAGTACTTC. Translating gives CASSLDGSSYEQYF.

The chain is built from TRBV9 and TRBJ2-7, with 9 nucleotides matching TRBD2. V trimming: 4 bases; J trimming: 5 bases; junction bases outside the gene matches: 13. Germline loops: CDR1 SGDLS, CDR2 YYNGEE. This CDR3 region has 16 residues. The CDR3 sequence: CASSPPRVAGVDEQYF. The CDR3 nucleotides read TGTGCCAGCAGCCCCCCCCGGGTAGCGGGAGTCGACGAGCAGTACTTC.

The chain couples TRBV27 to TRBJ1-6; 8 bases line up with TRBD1. The ends lost 4 bases at V and 8 bases at J; junction bases unmatched: 4. This CDR3 is built from 14 residues. Germline V lookup: CDR1 MNHEY, CDR2 SMNVEV (reference sequence). Here the CDR3 DNA reads TGTGCCAGCAGTTCACAGGGGGTCGATTCACCCCTCCACTTT. It is translated as CASSSQGVDSPLHF.

This clone was observed a single time. The V gene is TRBV28, the J gene TRBJ1-2; 10 nucleotides match TRBD1. V dropped 5 bases and J dropped 4; count of bases not matched to a gene: 7. The CDR3 spans 15 residues. Germline lookup yields CDR1 MDHEN and CDR2 SYDVKM. CDR3 coding DNA: TGTGCCAGCAGTGTAGGACAGGGGGTTATCTATGGCTACACCTTC. Translated, it gives CASSVGQGVIYGYTF.

The gene calls are TRBV7-3 and TRBJ2-5, with 13 bases that match TRBD2. Germline V gene sequence: CDR1 SGHTA, CDR2 FQGTGA. V shed 4 bases, J shed 1 base, and the junction held 3 bases outside the gene matches. The CDR3 loop spans 16 amino acids. CDR3 coding DNA: TGTGCCAGCAGCTCGGGACTAGCGGGGTCCCAAGAGACCCAGTACTTC. Protein: CASSSGLAGSQETQYF.

This chain joins TRBV2 and TRBJ2-2, with 11 positions matching TRBD2. CDR3 length equals 16 residues. Germline lookup yields CDR1 SNHLY and CDR2 FYNNEI. J was trimmed by 4 bases and V by 7 bases; bases with no gene match: 8. The CDR3 nucleotides read TGTGCCAGCAAGGCACTAGCGGGAGAGTTCACCGGGGAGCTGTTTTTT. This sequence encodes CASKALAGEFTGELFF.

The V gene is TRBV29-1, the J gene TRBJ1-4; TRBD1 matches 12 bases. The germline CDR1 and CDR2 sequences are SQVTM and ANQGSEA. Trimming at V came to 2 bases and at J to 2 bases, leaving 9 bases not matched to a gene. There are 18 residues in the CDR3. The CDR3 DNA follows: TGCAGCGTTGAATTTACATTGGGACAGGGGGCGACTAATGAAAAACTGTTTTTT. Encoded protein: CSVEFTLGQGATNEKLFF. Based on the CDR3 plus reference TRBV29-1 and TRBJ1-4, the full variable domain is SAVISQKPSRDICQRGTSLTIQCQVDSQVTMMFWYRQQPGQSLTLIATANQGSEATYESGFVIDKFPISRPNLTFSTLTVSNMSPEDSSIYLCSVEFTLGQGATNEKLFFGSGTQLSVL.